Following are 18 T cell receptor beta chains from one sample sequenced in a study of cytomegalovirus exposure and HLA in healthy donors. The PCR was carried out with 60 Vbeta primers and 13 Jbeta primers. Repertoires were generated with immunoSEQ multiplex PCR, while TCRdb's copy carries only in-frame clones and drops some. The sample holds 85,000 to 100,000 clones, about four fifths seen once. Sequenced input: PBMCs. All receptors come from a female donor in good health and CMV-seropositive.

The rearrangement joins TRBV9 to TRBJ1-1, with a possible D match to TRBD1 (5 bases). The CDR3 contains 15 residues. Trimming cost V 3 bases and J 5 bases, with 17 bases left between them. From germline, CDR1 is SGDLS and CDR2 YYNGEE. The CDR3 here is CASSGGGGADTEAFF. CDR3 DNA sequence: TGTGCCAGCAGCGGCGGGGGGGGTGCCGATACTGAAGCTTTCTTT. Complete variable domain (other parts from reference TRBV9 and TRBJ1-1): DSGVTQTPKHLITATGQRVTLRCSPRSGDLSVYWYQQSLDQGLQFLIQYYNGEERAKGNILERFSAQQFPDLHSELNLSSLELGDSALYFCASSGGGGADTEAFFGQGTRLTVV.

The chain uses TRBV19 and TRBJ2-5, with D perhaps matching TRBD2 (6 bases). The CDR3 is 14 residues long. V was pared by 4 bases and J by 4 bases, with 13 bases between. Germline CDR1 reads LNHDA; CDR2 reads SQIVND (reference sequence). Here the CDR3 reads CASSKGGTRETQYF. The CDR3 DNA sequence: TGTGCCAGTAGTAAGGGCGGGACGAGAGAGACCCAGTACTTC.

The chain carries TRBV28 and TRBJ2-7, with 7 bases matching TRBD2. V trimming: 5 bases; J trimming: 0 bases; junction bases outside the gene matches: 4. The CDR3 totals 14 residues. The germline V gene has CDR1 MDHEN and CDR2 SYDVKM. The CDR3 DNA sequence: TGTGCCAGCAGTAAACTAGCGAGCTCCTACGAGCAGTACTTC. Encoded protein: CASSKLASSYEQYF.

The J gene is TRBJ1-1, the V gene TRBV5-4; D call uncertain. Trimming shortened V by 4 bases and J by 8 bases, and 6 bases separated the two germline ends. Germline-derived CDR1 and CDR2 are SGHNT and YYREEE (reference sequence). This CDR3 contains 10 residues. CDR3 region: CASSLKEAFF. CDR3 bases: TGTGCCAGCAGCCTAAAAGAAGCTTTCTTT.

This rearrangement joins TRBV4-1 to TRBJ2-1, with 7 nucleotides matching TRBD1. The germline CDR1 and CDR2 sequences are MGHRA and YSYEKL. The CDR3 consists of 16 residues. Germline trimming cut 2 bases from V and 7 bases from J; bases unmatched to any gene: 11. The CDR3 loop reads CASSQPTGVTRNEQFF. Here the CDR3 DNA reads TGCGCCAGCAGCCAACCTACAGGGGTTACTAGGAATGAGCAGTTCTTC.

This clone came up once. V usage is TRBV10-3 and J usage is TRBJ2-7; TRBD1 agrees at 7 bases. The CDR3 spans 15 residues. The J segment lost 3 bases and the V segment lost 6 bases, leaving 11 bases of the junction unmatched. Germline V lookup: CDR1 ENHRY, CDR2 SYGVKD. For the CDR3, the DNA is TGTGCCATCAGGGACAACAGGGGTTTAGGCTACGAGCAGTACTTC. It yields the protein CAIRDNRGLGYEQYF.

V is TRBV18 and J is TRBJ1-2; TRBD1 aligns across 11 bases. The CDR3 has 17 residues. V shed 3 bases and J 2 bases; nucleotides not matched to a gene: 8. CDR1 and CDR2 (germline): KGHSH, LQKENI. This CDR3 is CASSPRTGGASNYGYTF. In DNA form, the CDR3 reads TGTGCCAGCTCACCGAGGACAGGGGGCGCTTCCAACTATGGCTACACCTTC. Full variable domain (outside the CDR3, taken from reference TRBV18 and TRBJ1-2): NAGVMQNPRHLVRRRGQEARLRCSPMKGHSHVYWYRQLPEEGLKFMVYLQKENIIDESGMPKERFSAEFPKEGPSILRIQQVVRGDSAAYFCASSPRTGGASNYGYTFGSGTRLTVV.

The chain couples TRBV28 to TRBJ1-2, with D perhaps matching TRBD1 (6 bases). The V gene lost 2 bases and the J gene lost 5 bases, with 12 bases spanning the gap. CDR1 and CDR2 (germline): MDHEN, SYDVKM. The CDR3 sequence is 14 residues long. CDR3 in amino acids: CASSLRDGTYGYTF. The DNA of the CDR3 is TGTGCCAGCAGTTTACGGGACGGGACATATGGCTACACCTTC.

The J gene is TRBJ1-5, the V gene TRBV7-9; the match to TRBD1 covers 11 bases. Germline V gene data show CDR1 as SEHNR and CDR2 as FQNEAQ (reference sequence). The CDR3 is made up of 15 amino acids. With 3 bases clipped from V and 6 bases from J, the junction kept 4 bases outside the gene matches. The CDR3 coding sequence is TGTGCCAGCAGCTTTGGAGGACAGGGGGCTCAGCCCCAGCATTTT. This translates into CASSFGGQGAQPQHF.

The chain links TRBV19 to TRBJ2-3; 9 bases are a match to TRBD1. Unmatched junction bases numbered 5, after V lost 4 bases and J lost 6 bases. The CDR3 sequence is 14 residues long. CDR1 and CDR2 (germline): LNHDA, SQIVND (reference sequence). The CDR3 loop is CASSRGTGSDTQYF. The DNA of the CDR3 is TGTGCCAGTAGTAGAGGGACAGGGTCTGATACGCAGTATTTT.

This clone was picked up many times. The rearrangement joins TRBV2 to TRBJ1-1; no reliable D call. The CDR3 covers 13 residues. Germline CDR1 and CDR2: SNHLY and FYNNEI. Trimming shortened V by 6 bases and J by 4 bases, and 12 bases separated the two germline ends. The CDR3 region is CASSLRPGTEAFF. CDR3 nucleotide sequence: TGTGCCAGCAGCTTGCGACCGGGCACTGAAGCTTTCTTT. The whole variable domain, remainder taken from reference TRBV2 and TRBJ1-1, is EPEVTQTPSHQVTQMGQEVILRCVPISNHLYFYWYRQILGQKVEFLVSFYNNEISEKSEIFDDQFSVERPDGSNFTLKIRSTKLEDSAMYFCASSLRPGTEAFFGQGTRLTVV.

The V call is TRBV27, the J call TRBJ2-7, with a possible D match to TRBD1 (5 bases). The V end lost 0 bases, the J end lost 0 bases, and 12 bases lay between the germline ends. Germline V gives CDR1 MNHEY, CDR2 SMNVEV (reference sequence). The CDR3 consists of 16 residues. CDR3 amino acids: CASSLSRQISSYEQYF. Here the CDR3 DNA reads TGTGCCAGCAGTTTATCGAGACAGATAAGCTCCTACGAGCAGTACTTC.

CDR3 DNA sequence: TGTGCCAGCTCACCATTGAGACAGGGGGATTCACCCCTCCACTTT. As protein: CASSPLRQGDSPLHF. V usage is TRBV18 and J usage is TRBJ1-6, with 9 bases matching TRBD1. The CDR3 contains 15 residues. Losses at the gene ends were 2 bases for V and 8 bases for J; bases not matched to a gene: 4. Germline values: CDR1 KGHSH, CDR2 LQKENI.

The CDR3, as DNA: TGTGCCAGCAGTGAGGCTTCGTTCTTTAATCAGCCCCAGCATTTT. Protein: CASSEASFFNQPQHF. V usage is TRBV6-1 and J usage is TRBJ1-5; D gene ambiguous. The germline gives CDR1 MNHNS, CDR2 SASEGT. This CDR3 is built from 15 residues. The germline V and J ends were trimmed by 3 bases and 4 bases, with 13 bases remaining between them.

The V call is TRBV2, the J call TRBJ1-1; D perhaps matches TRBD1 (5 bases). V gave up 7 bases and J gave up 5 bases, with 14 bases separating them. CDR3 length equals 13 residues. The germline V gene encodes CDR1 SNHLY and CDR2 FYNNEI. The CDR3 DNA sequence: TGTGCCAGCACGGCGGCAGGGTGGACTGAAGCTTTCTTT. Translation: CASTAAGWTEAFF.

The V call is TRBV5-4, the J call TRBJ1-1, with D possibly TRBD1 on 6 matching bases. The CDR3 runs 17 residues. Germline CDR1 SGHNT, CDR2 YYREEE (reference sequence). Trimming took 4 bases from V and 1 from J, leaving 20 bases between them. The CDR3 nucleotides read TGTGCCAGCAGCCTGGGGGCAGGGGTTTTCAAGAACACTGAAGCTTTCTTT. This encodes CASSLGAGVFKNTEAFF.

The rearrangement uses TRBV10-3 and TRBJ2-5, with D perhaps TRBD1 (5 bases). V gave up 5 bases and J gave up 2 bases, with 15 bases separating them. The CDR3 spans 15 residues. Germline CDR1 reads ENHRY; CDR2 reads SYGVKD. The CDR3 sequence is CAISSKGQGQETQYF. The CDR3 coding sequence is TGTGCCATCAGTTCCAAGGGCCAGGGTCAAGAGACCCAGTACTTC.

The chain joins TRBV7-2 to TRBJ2-5; 12 positions agree with TRBD2. Trimming cost V 5 bases and J 5 bases; bases outside gene matches: 6. CDR1 and CDR2 (germline): SGHTA, FQGNSA. This CDR3 has 15 amino acids. As DNA, the CDR3 is TGTGCCAGCAGCCGGCACCTAGCGGGGGGGGAGACCCAGTACTTC. Its protein is CASSRHLAGGETQYF.